This T cell receptor beta chain originates from a study of blood T cell repertoires in COVID-19. Study background: COVID-19 samples collected from the United States, Italy and Spain covered acute and convalescent phases. The analysed material was cDNA or gDNA that came from T cells, B-cell-depleted T cells, or PBMCs.

In the authors' methods: Counts of nucleated cells, estimated from reference gene primer amplification, were obtained. Sequencing was performed with immunoSEQ multiplex PCR; in TCRdb, only in-frame clones are kept and a portion is missing. D and trimming were read from the DNA, whereas the V and J calls and clone size are those reported in that table. The data contain roughly 150,000 clones, around 84% of them singletons. CDR3 length: 14 amino acids. CDR1 and CDR2 from the germline V gene are SQVTM and ANQGSEA. J was trimmed by 6 bases and V by 4 bases; bases with no gene match: 9. Sequencing was performed on peripheral blood. J is TRBJ2-5 and V is TRBV29-1, with TRBD1 identical over 9 bases. The source of this sequence is a woman of 80 years or more with acute or convalescent COVID-19. CDR3 region: CSVGSGTGSQTQYF. The CDR3 DNA is TGCAGCGTTGGATCCGGGACAGGGAGTCAGACCCAGTACTTC.